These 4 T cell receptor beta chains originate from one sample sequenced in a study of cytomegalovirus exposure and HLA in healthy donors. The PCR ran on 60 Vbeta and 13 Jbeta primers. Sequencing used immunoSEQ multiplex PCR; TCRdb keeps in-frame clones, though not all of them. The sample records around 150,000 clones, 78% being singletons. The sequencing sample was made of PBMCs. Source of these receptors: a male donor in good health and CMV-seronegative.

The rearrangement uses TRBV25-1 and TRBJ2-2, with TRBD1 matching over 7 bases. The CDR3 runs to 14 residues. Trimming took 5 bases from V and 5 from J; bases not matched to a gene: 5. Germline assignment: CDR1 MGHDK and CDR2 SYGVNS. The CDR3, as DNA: TGTGCCAGCAGTCCCCACAGGGGTACCGGGGAGCTGTTTTTT. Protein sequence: CASSPHRGTGELFF. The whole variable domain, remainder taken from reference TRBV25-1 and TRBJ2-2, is EADIYQTPRYLVIGTGKKITLECSQTMGHDKMYWYQQDPGMELHLIHYSYGVNSTEKGDLSSESTVSRIRTEHFPLTLESARPSHTSQYLCASSPHRGTGELFFGEGSRLTVL.

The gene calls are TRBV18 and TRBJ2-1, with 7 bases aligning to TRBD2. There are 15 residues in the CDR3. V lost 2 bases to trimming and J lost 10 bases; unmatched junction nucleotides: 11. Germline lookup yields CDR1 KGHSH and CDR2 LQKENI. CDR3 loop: CASSPLGRDVGEQFF. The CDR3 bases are TGTGCCAGCTCACCATTAGGGAGGGATGTTGGGGAGCAGTTCTTC.

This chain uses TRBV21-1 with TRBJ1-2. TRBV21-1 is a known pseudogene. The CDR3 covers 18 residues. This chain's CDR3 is CASSNGGGPISRDGGYTF. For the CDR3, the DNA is TGTGCCAGCAGCAATGGGGGGGGACCGATCTCTAGGGATGGTGGCTACACCTTC.

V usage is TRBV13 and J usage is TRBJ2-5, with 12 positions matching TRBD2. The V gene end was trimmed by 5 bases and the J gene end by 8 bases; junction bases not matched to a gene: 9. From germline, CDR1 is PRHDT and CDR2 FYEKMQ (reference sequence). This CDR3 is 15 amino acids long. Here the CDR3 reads CASSRLAGELETQYF. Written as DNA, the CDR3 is TGTGCCAGCAGCCGACTAGCGGGAGAGCTCGAAACCCAGTACTTC.